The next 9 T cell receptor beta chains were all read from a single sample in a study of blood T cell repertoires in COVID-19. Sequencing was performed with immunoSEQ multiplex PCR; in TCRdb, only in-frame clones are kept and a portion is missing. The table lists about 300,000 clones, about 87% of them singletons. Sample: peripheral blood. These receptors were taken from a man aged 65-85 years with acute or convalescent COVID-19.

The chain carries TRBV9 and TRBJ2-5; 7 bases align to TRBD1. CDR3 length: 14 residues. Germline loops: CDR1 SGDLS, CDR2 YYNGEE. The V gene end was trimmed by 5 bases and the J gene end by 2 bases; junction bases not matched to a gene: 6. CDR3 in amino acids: CASSGQTGQETQYF. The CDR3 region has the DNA TGTGCCAGCAGTGGACAGACAGGGCAAGAGACCCAGTACTTC.

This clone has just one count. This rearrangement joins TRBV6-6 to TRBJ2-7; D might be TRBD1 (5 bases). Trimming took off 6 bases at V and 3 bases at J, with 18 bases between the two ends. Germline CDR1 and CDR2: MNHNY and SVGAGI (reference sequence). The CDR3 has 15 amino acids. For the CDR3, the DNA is TGTGCCAGCAGCCCAGATACAGGAGTAGTCTACGAGCAGTACTTC. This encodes CASSPDTGVVYEQYF.

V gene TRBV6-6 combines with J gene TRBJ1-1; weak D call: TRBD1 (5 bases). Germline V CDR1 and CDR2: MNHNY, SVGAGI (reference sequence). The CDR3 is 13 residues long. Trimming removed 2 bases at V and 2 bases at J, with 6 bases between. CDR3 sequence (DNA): TGTGCCAGCAGTTACGACAGAAACACTGAAGCTTTCTTT. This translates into CASSYDRNTEAFF.

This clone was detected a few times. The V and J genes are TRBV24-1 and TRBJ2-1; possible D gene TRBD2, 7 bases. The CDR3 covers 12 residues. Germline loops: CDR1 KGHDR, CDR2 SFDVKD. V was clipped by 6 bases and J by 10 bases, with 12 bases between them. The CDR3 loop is CATSWGGWEQFF. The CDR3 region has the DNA TGTGCCACCAGTTGGGGGGGCTGGGAGCAGTTCTTC.

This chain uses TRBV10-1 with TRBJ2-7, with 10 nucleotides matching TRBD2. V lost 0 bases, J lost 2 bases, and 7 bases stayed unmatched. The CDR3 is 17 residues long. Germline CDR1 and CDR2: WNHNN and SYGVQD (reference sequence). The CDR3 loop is CASSESEGLAETYEQYF. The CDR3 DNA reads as TGCGCCAGCAGTGAGTCGGAAGGACTAGCGGAAACCTACGAGCAGTACTTC.

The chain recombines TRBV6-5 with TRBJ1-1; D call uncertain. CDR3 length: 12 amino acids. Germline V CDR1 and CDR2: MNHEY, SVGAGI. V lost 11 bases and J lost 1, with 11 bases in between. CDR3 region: CAGSPGNTEAFF. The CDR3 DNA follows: TGTGCCGGGTCCCCGGGGAACACTGAAGCTTTCTTT.

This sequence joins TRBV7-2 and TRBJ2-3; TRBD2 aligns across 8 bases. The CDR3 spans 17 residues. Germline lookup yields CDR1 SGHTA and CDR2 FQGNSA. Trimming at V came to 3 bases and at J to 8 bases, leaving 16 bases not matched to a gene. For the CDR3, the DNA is TGTGCCAGCAGCTTCCCCGATCCGGGACTAGGGGTGCGTACGCAGTATTTT. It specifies CASSFPDPGLGVRTQYF.

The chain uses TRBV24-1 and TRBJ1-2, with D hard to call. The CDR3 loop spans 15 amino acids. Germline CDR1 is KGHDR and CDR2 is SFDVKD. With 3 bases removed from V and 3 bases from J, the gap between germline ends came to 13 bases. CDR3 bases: TGTGCCACCAGTGATGGATTACGACGGGACTATGGCTACACCTTC. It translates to CATSDGLRRDYGYTF.

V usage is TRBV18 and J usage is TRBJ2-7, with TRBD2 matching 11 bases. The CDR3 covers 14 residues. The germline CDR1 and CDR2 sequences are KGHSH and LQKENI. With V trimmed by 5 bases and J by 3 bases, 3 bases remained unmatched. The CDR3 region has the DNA TGTGCCAGCTCAGGTACTAGCGGGGGCTACGAGCAGTACTTC. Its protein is CASSGTSGGYEQYF.